This paragraph covers one TCR beta chain sequence. Antigen: not known. These data originate in a study of PD-1 blockade in classical Hodgkin lymphoma. V was clipped by 8 bases and J by 5 bases, with 4 bases between them. Germline values: CDR1 MNHGY, CDR2 SVAAGI. CDR3 length: 10 residues. Profiling relied on immunoSEQ multiplex PCR, and the TCRdb table lists in-frame clones only, not all of them. The data hold roughly 28,000 clones, with roughly 71% observed a single time. Relapse after autologous stem cell transplantation occurred in every patient, and brentuximab vedotin exposure varied. Findings of the study overall: Compared with healthy donors, newly diagnosed patients reportedly showed lower baseline TCR diversity. Prior to therapy, complete responders displayed diversity much like that of newly diagnosed patients. Patients starting nivolumab under 1 year after ASCT were excluded.

The material was peripheral blood mononuclear cells (PBMCs), obtained before the second cycle of nivolumab. The chain joins TRBV6-9 to TRBJ1-5; D is unresolved. The sequence was collected from a human donor with classical Hodgkin lymphoma. The DNA of the CDR3 is TGTGCCAGCCCACATCAGCCCCAGCATTTT. This gives the protein CASPHQPQHF.